A selection of T cell receptor beta chains follows, all from one sample in a study of blood T cell repertoires in COVID-19. Profiled with immunoSEQ multiplex PCR; TCRdb holds only in-frame clones, not every one. The sample lists about 250,000 clones; 85% were seen once. The sample consisted of PBMCs or T cells enriched from blood (not recorded which). The receptor source for this set is a woman between 45 and 65 years old with acute COVID-19. The CDR3 runs from the conserved cysteine through the conserved F or W. The D gene is left open where the match is weak. Expanded clones are given a class, and other clones once, few, many or no size at all.

D,J,size,V,CDR3,DNA
TRBD2,TRBJ2-1,few,TRBV30,CAWSRLAGNEQFF,TGTGCCTGGAGTAGACTAGCGGGGAATGAGCAGTTCTTC
TRBD1,TRBJ2-5,.,TRBV19,CASSIPGQGRETQYF,TGTGCCAGTAGTATACCGGGACAGGGTCGAGAGACCCAGTACTTC
.,TRBJ1-1,.,TRBV12-2,CASRLSVRFLTEAFF,TGTGCAAGTCGCTTAAGTGTCCGGTTTTTAACTGAAGCTTTCTTT
.,TRBJ1-2,.,TRBV12-3/TRBV12-4,CASSLFLFHGYTF,TGTGCCAGCAGTTTGTTCTTATTCCATGGCTACACCTTC
.,TRBJ2-3,.,TRBV7-9,CASSPSQGPRDTQYF,TGTGCCAGCAGCCCTTCCCAGGGGCCCCGGGATACGCAGTATTTT
TRBD2,TRBJ2-1,.,TRBV7-6,CASSLALAGGYNEQFF,TGTGCCAGCAGCTTAGCGCTAGCGGGGGGTTACAATGAGCAGTTCTTC
TRBD2,TRBJ2-5,.,TRBV5-1,CASSLSSGGLGETQYF,TGCGCCAGCAGCTTGAGTAGCGGGGGCCTCGGAGAGACCCAGTACTTC
.,TRBJ1-2,.,TRBV3-1/TRBV3-2,CASSQRADRNYGYTF,TGTGCCAGCAGCCAACGTGCGGACAGAAACTATGGCTACACCTTC
.,TRBJ1-1,.,TRBV25-1,CASSQAGEGTEAFF,TGTGCCAGCAGTCAAGCAGGGGAGGGGACTGAAGCTTTCTTT
TRBD1,TRBJ1-1,.,TRBV5-1,CASSASGTGGTEAFF,TGCGCCAGCAGCGCGTCCGGGACAGGGGGCACTGAAGCTTTCTTT
TRBD1,TRBJ1-4,once,TRBV5-1,CASSLAEQGSEKLFF,TGCGCCAGCAGCTTGGCCGAACAGGGGAGCGAAAAACTGTTTTTT
.,TRBJ2-7,once,TRBV11-2,CASSFPGRGGRYEQYF,TGTGCCAGCAGCTTCCCGGGGCGTGGGGGCCGGTACGAGCAGTACTTC
.,TRBJ1-3,.,TRBV6-6,CASRNQQESGNTIYF,TGTGCCAGCAGAAACCAACAGGAATCTGGAAACACCATATATTTT
.,TRBJ1-2,.,TRBV18,CASSPQDSHGYTF,TGTGCCAGCTCACCACAAGACTCACATGGCTACACCTTC
TRBD1,TRBJ2-7,.,TRBV5-1,CASSTQTGTYEQYF,TGCGCCAGCAGCACCCAGACAGGGACCTACGAGCAGTACTTC
TRBD1,TRBJ2-7,.,TRBV19,CASSKTGGFYEQYF,TGTGCCAGTAGCAAGACAGGGGGGTTTTACGAGCAGTACTTC
TRBD1,TRBJ1-6,.,TRBV25-1,CASSRDSNSPLHF,TGTGCCAGCAGCCGGGACAGTAATTCACCCCTCCACTTT
.,TRBJ1-2,.,TRBV6-5,CASSYPAERYGYTF,TGTGCCAGCAGTTACCCGGCTGAGCGATATGGCTACACCTTC
TRBD2,TRBJ2-4,.,TRBV9,CASSVTTSGFTGDIQYF,TGTGCCAGCAGCGTAACCACTAGCGGGTTTACCGGTGACATTCAGTACTTC
.,TRBJ1-2,few,TRBV2,CASRWDIGGYTF,TGTGCCAGCAGATGGGACATCGGTGGCTACACCTTC
TRBD1,TRBJ1-5,.,TRBV7-2,CASSLRTGRNQPQHF,TGTGCCAGCAGCTTACGGACAGGGAGAAATCAGCCCCAGCATTTT
TRBD1,TRBJ1-1,.,TRBV19,CASTSRDRGQGNTEAFF,TGTGCCAGTACCTCCCGGGACAGGGGGCAGGGGAACACTGAAGCTTTCTTT
TRBD1,TRBJ1-4,.,TRBV6-2/TRBV6-3,CASSYLGQGDEKLFF,TGTGCCAGCAGTTACCTGGGACAGGGGGATGAAAAACTGTTTTTT
.,TRBJ1-1,.,TRBV19,CASSIVKGSNTEAFF,TGTGCCAGTAGTATAGTTAAGGGGTCGAACACTGAAGCTTTCTTT
.,TRBJ2-3,.,TRBV5-5,CASSLGGQDTQYF,TGTGCCAGCAGCTTGGGGGGGCAAGATACGCAGTATTTT
.,TRBJ2-7,.,TRBV27,CASSLGQSKNYEQYF,TGTGCCAGCAGTTTAGGACAATCGAAAAACTACGAGCAGTACTTC
.,TRBJ1-1,.,TRBV5-8,CARYWTGDTEAFF,TGTGCCCGTTATTGGACCGGGGACACTGAAGCTTTCTTT
TRBD2,TRBJ2-1,few,TRBV7-7,CASSPGLAGGPIYNEQFF,TGTGCTAGCAGCCCGGGACTAGCGGGGGGCCCAATATACAATGAGCAGTTCTTC
.,TRBJ1-4,.,TRBV6-5,CAGREGGSEKLFF,TGTGCCGGACGGGAGGGCGGGTCTGAAAAACTGTTTTTT
TRBD1,TRBJ1-4,.,TRBV5-1,CASSSGQPTNEKLFF,TGCGCCAGCAGCTCGGGACAGCCAACTAATGAAAAACTGTTTTTT
.,TRBJ1-1,few,TRBV7-2,CASSPQGTDNTEAFF,TGTGCCAGCAGCCCCCAGGGGACCGATAACACTGAAGCTTTCTTT
TRBD1,TRBJ1-1,.,TRBV19,CPLRGAPGTAFF,TGTCCCCTCAGGGGGGCGCCGGGGACAGCTTTCTTT
TRBD2,TRBJ2-2,.,TRBV7-9,CASSLFGSSGPTGELFF,TGTGCCAGCAGCTTATTTGGTTCTAGCGGACCCACCGGGGAGCTGTTTTTT
.,TRBJ1-6,.,TRBV14,CASSQARGLYNSPLHF,TGTGCCAGCAGCCAAGCCAGGGGATTGTATAATTCACCCCTCCACTTT
.,TRBJ1-4,.,TRBV4-3,CASSQAPGQGYEKLFF,TGCGCCAGCAGCCAAGCCCCCGGGCAGGGTTATGAAAAACTGTTTTTT
.,TRBJ1-2,.,TRBV30,CAWSVLGAPGDYGYTF,TGTGCCTGGAGTGTTTTAGGGGCCCCTGGGGATTATGGCTACACCTTC
.,TRBJ1-6,.,TRBV5-4,CASSFATSFSPLHF,TGTGCCAGCAGCTTTGCGACAAGCTTTTCACCCCTCCACTTT
TRBD1,TRBJ1-2,.,TRBV7-2,CASSLSFRQGNYGYTF,TGTGCCAGCAGCTTATCGTTCAGACAGGGGAACTATGGCTACACCTTC
.,TRBJ1-2,.,TRBV30,CAWSAKQAGLYGYTF,TGTGCCTGGAGTGCTAAACAGGCGGGGCTTTATGGCTACACCTTC
TRBD1,TRBJ1-6,.,TRBV5-1,CASSLGQGISPLHF,TGCGCCAGCAGCTTAGGACAGGGGATTTCACCCCTCCACTTT
.,TRBJ2-7,.,TRBV12-3/TRBV12-4,CASSLNTNYEQYF,TGTGCCAGCAGTTTAAATACAAACTACGAGCAGTACTTC
.,TRBJ1-5,.,TRBV15,CATTYGTSNQPQHF,TGTGCCACCACCTACGGGACATCCAATCAGCCCCAGCATTTT
.,TRBJ1-2,.,TRBV18,CASSPQGEYGYTF,TGTGCCAGCTCACCACAGGGGGAATATGGCTACACCTTC
.,TRBJ2-3,once,TRBV6-1,CASSDRYTQYF,TGTGCCAGCAGTGATCGGTATACGCAGTATTTT
TRBD2,TRBJ2-1,.,TRBV11-2,CASSLESGGNNEQFF,TGTGCCAGCAGCTTAGAGAGCGGGGGGAACAATGAGCAGTTCTTC
.,TRBJ1-1,.,TRBV5-4,CASSLNRFPEAFF,TGTGCCAGCAGCTTAAACAGGTTTCCTGAAGCTTTCTTT
.,TRBJ2-7,.,TRBV7-2,CASSSQTYEQYF,TGTGCCAGCAGCTCACAGACCTACGAGCAGTACTTC
.,TRBJ1-4,.,TRBV4-3,CASSQGPGAGEKLFF,TGCGCCAGCAGCCAAGGACCAGGGGCTGGAGAAAAACTGTTTTTT
.,TRBJ2-2,.,TRBV11-2,CASSLVRGPPGEELFF,TGTGCCAGCAGCTTGGTCCGTGGCCCCCCGGGAGAGGAGCTGTTTTTT